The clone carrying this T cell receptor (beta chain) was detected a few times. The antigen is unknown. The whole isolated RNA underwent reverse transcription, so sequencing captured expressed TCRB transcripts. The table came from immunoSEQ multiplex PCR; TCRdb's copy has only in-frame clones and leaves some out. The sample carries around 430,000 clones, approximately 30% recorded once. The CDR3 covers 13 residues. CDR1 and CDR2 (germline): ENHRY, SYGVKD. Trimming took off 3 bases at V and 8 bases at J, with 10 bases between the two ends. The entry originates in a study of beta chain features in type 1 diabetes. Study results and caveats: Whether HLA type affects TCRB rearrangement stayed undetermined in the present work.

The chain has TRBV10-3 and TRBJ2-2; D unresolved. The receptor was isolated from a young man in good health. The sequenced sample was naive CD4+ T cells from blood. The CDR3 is CAISEAGDGELFF. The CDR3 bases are TGTGCCATCAGTGAAGCAGGCGATGGGGAGCTGTTTTTT.